Each of the 15 T cell receptor beta chains below was sequenced from the same sample in a study of post-analysis software for immune sequencing data (dated by TCRdb to between 2015 and 2017). Summary of the overall study and its limitations: Patients showed significantly higher frequencies than controls for about 5 TRBV segments, among them TRBV5-6, TRBV5-1 and TRBV20-1.

Libraries came from PCR. The instrument given in TCRdb is Illumina HiSeq 2500. To reduce PCR and sequencing biases, unique molecular identifiers were incorporated into the TCR beta cDNA libraries. The public reads were quality trimmed at Q25 with fastp and then assembled into clones with MiXCR by TCRdb, keeping productive beta chains. CDR3 protein duplicates are merged, each entry listing the most common genes and DNA. Counted in this sample were some 690,000 distinct CDR3 sequences; around 64% of them appeared once. Jointly, the top ten make up 11% of the sample. No cognate antigen is known for these TCRs. Material: blood. The receptors derive from a girl aged 2 to 10 with multiple sclerosis.

This clonotype has just a few counts. The V and J genes are TRBV7-2 and TRBJ1-2; no reliable D call. This CDR3 contains 12 residues. V was cut by 3 bases and J by 7 bases, with 9 bases left in between. Looked up from germline, CDR1 is SGHTA and CDR2 is FQGNSA. This CDR3 reads CASSFKFGGYTF. The CDR3 nucleotides are TGTGCCAGCAGCTTTAAGTTCGGTGGCTACACCTTC.

This clonotype turned up a few times. This sequence joins TRBV6-5 and TRBJ2-5; 10 positions match TRBD1. The V gene's germline CDR1 is MNHEY and CDR2 SVGAGI. The CDR3 spans 14 residues. The ends lost 2 bases at V and 4 bases at J; junction bases unmatched: 1. The CDR3 here is CASSYRTGGETQYF. In DNA form, the CDR3 reads TGTGCCAGCAGTTACCGGACAGGGGGAGAGACCCAGTACTTC.

This chain uses TRBV12-3 or TRBV12-4 with TRBJ2-2; TRBD1 agrees at 8 bases. J was trimmed by 0 bases and V by 6 bases; bases with no gene match: 0. This CDR3 region has 14 residues. The CDR3: CASRTGANTGELFF. In nucleotides, the CDR3 is TGTGCCAGCAGGACAGGGGCGAACACCGGGGAGCTGTTTTTT.

The rearrangement uses TRBV29-1 and TRBJ2-1; no clear D gene. This CDR3 is built from 11 residues. With 4 bases removed from V and 15 bases from J, the gap between germline ends came to 16 bases. Germline CDR1 is SQVTM and CDR2 is ANQGSEA. The CDR3 DNA is TGCAGCGTTGCAGGTAGCTTAGATTTGTTCTTC. It encodes CSVAGSLDLFF.

The V and J genes are TRBV2 and TRBJ2-2; D might be TRBD1 (6 bases). V gave up 8 bases and J gave up 5 bases, with 21 bases separating them. Germline V gene data show CDR1 as SNHLY and CDR2 as FYNNEI. The CDR3 loop spans 16 amino acids. The CDR3 DNA follows: TGTGCCAGCTCCGAGCGGTCAGGGGAAGCAACCGGGGAGCTGTTTTTT. Translated: CASSERSGEATGELFF.

V gene TRBV29-1 combines with J gene TRBJ2-1, with D possibly being TRBD1 (5 bases). The length of the CDR3 is 13 residues. V gave up 3 bases and J gave up 4 bases, with 10 bases separating them. Germline loops: CDR1 SQVTM, CDR2 ANQGSEA. CDR3: CSVEGQPYNEQFF. Here the CDR3 DNA reads TGCAGCGTTGAGGGGCAGCCTTACAATGAGCAGTTCTTC.

This chain joins TRBV25-1 and TRBJ1-1; 8 bases are shared with TRBD1. CDR3 size: 14 residues. V dropped 6 bases and J dropped 0; count of bases not matched to a gene: 3. The V gene's germline CDR1 is MGHDK and CDR2 SYGVNS. CDR3 protein: CASRGTGMNTEAFF. The CDR3 nucleotides read TGTGCCAGCAGAGGGACAGGCATGAACACTGAAGCTTTCTTT.

The chain uses TRBV12-3 or TRBV12-4 and TRBJ2-1; D is uncertain. The CDR3 extends over 16 amino acids. Trimming took 8 bases from V and 0 from J, leaving 17 bases between them. CDR3 in DNA: TGTGCCAGCCTCCTCCGGCGGACCACCTCCTACAATGAGCAGTTCTTC. Translated, it gives CASLLRRTTSYNEQFF.

The genes are TRBV28 and TRBJ2-7; D might be TRBD2 (6 bases). CDR1 and CDR2 from the germline V gene are MDHEN and SYDVKM. Trimming pared 6 bases from V and 3 bases from J, leaving 12 bases between. CDR3 length equals 13 residues. This chain's CDR3 is CASRRGTNYEQYF. The CDR3 DNA follows: TGTGCCAGCAGACGGGGGACGAACTACGAGCAGTACTTC.

The chain recombines TRBV29-1 with TRBJ2-1; TRBD2 matches at 7 bases. CDR3 length: 14 amino acids. Germline values: CDR1 SQVTM, CDR2 ANQGSEA. The ends lost 0 bases at V and 6 bases at J; junction bases unmatched: 5. CDR3 amino acids: CSVEDSGGGNEQFF. CDR3 DNA: TGCAGCGTTGAAGATTCTGGGGGGGGCAATGAGCAGTTCTTC.

The gene calls are TRBV29-1 and TRBJ2-1; 7 bases are shared with TRBD2. CDR3 size: 15 residues. Germline V gives CDR1 SQVTM, CDR2 ANQGSEA. V gave up 7 bases and J gave up 9 bases; unmatched junction bases: 18. CDR3 DNA sequence: TGCAGCGCATCAACAGGACTGGCGGGAGAGCGTGAGCAGTTCTTC. This translates into CSASTGLAGEREQFF.

The chain joins TRBV6-5 to TRBJ2-5; the D gene is possibly TRBD1 (5 bases). Germline CDR1 MNHEY, CDR2 SVGAGI. The V and J ends lost 3 bases and 2 bases respectively, with 25 bases between them. The CDR3 extends over 19 amino acids. The DNA of the CDR3 is TGTGCCAGCAGTTATCAAGCTGTCAGGACACAGTTTTCTCAAGAGACCCAGTACTTC. It translates to CASSYQAVRTQFSQETQYF.

The V call is TRBV6-2 or TRBV6-3, the J call TRBJ2-7; TRBD1 agrees at 8 bases. This CDR3 has 16 amino acids. V dropped 6 bases and J dropped 1; count of bases not matched to a gene: 11. Germline CDR1 MNHEY, CDR2 SVGEGT. The CDR3 protein is CASSLLGQVASYEQYF. Written as DNA, the CDR3 is TGTGCCAGCAGCCTCCTGGGACAGGTCGCTTCCTACGAGCAGTACTTC.

The V call is TRBV20-1, the J call TRBJ1-2; tentative D call: TRBD1 (5 bases). Germline lookup yields CDR1 DFQATT and CDR2 SNEGSKA (reference sequence). There are 14 residues in the CDR3. The germline V and J ends were trimmed by 6 bases and 7 bases, with 21 bases remaining between them. The CDR3 nucleotides read TGCAGTGCCCCTTGGGTTGTGGGCGACAGTGGCTACACCTTC. Residues: CSAPWVVGDSGYTF.

This clonotype has just a few counts. The chain uses TRBV9 and TRBJ2-7; no clear D. The CDR3 runs to 14 residues. The V gene lost 0 bases and the J gene lost 2 bases, with 9 bases spanning the gap. Germline V gene lookup returns CDR1 SGDLS and CDR2 YYNGEE. The CDR3: CASSVDRVAYEQYF. CDR3 DNA sequence: TGTGCCAGCAGCGTAGATAGGGTGGCCTACGAGCAGTACTTC.